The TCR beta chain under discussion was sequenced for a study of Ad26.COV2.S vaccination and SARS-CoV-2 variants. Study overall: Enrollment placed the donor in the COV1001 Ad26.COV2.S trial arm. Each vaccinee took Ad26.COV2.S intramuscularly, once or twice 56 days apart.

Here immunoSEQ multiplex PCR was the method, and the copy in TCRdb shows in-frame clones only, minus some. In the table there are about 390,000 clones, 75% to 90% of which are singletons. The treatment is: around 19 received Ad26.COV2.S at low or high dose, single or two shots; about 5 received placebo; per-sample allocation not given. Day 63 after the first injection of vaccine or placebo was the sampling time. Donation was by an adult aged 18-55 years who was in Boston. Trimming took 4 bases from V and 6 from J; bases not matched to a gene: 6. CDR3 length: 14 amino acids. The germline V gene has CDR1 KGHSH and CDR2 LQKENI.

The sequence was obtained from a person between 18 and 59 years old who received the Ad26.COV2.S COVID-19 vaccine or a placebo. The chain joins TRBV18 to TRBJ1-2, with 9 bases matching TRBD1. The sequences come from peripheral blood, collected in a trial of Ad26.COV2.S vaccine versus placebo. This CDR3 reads CASSHTRDRDGYTF. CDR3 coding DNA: TGTGCCAGCTCACATACTAGGGACAGGGATGGCTACACCTTC.